The sample holds many counts of the clone carrying this T cell receptor beta chain. No antigen is known for it. Trimming pared 7 bases from V and 2 bases from J, leaving 11 bases between. This CDR3 is built from 12 residues. Germline CDR1 SQVTM, CDR2 ANQGSEA. The sample is drawn from a study of CD8 T cells in ankylosing spondylitis. Study conclusions and caveats: Seemingly distinctive of ankylosing spondylitis blood was a TCR beta motif formed by eight highly homologous variants.

Each CDR3 protein is one row after TCRdb ran MiXCR on the 5' RACE reads. The data hold about 260,000 distinct CDR3 sequences, with around 18% observed a single time. The clonotype comes from a male donor with ankylosing spondylitis or in good health (not recorded which). The chain combines TRBV29-1 with TRBJ2-5; D is perhaps TRBD1 (6 bases). The sequenced sample was blood, either unsorted or a sorted T cell fraction (not recorded which). CDR3 coding DNA: TGCAGCGCGTCGACAGGTCAAGAGACCCAGTACTTC. This codes for CSASTGQETQYF. The whole variable domain, filled in from reference TRBV29-1 and TRBJ2-5, reads SAVISQKPSRDICQRGTSLTIQCQVDSQVTMMFWYRQQPGQSLTLIATANQGSEATYESGFVIDKFPISRPNLTFSTLTVSNMSPEDSSIYLCSASTGQETQYFGPGTRLLVL.